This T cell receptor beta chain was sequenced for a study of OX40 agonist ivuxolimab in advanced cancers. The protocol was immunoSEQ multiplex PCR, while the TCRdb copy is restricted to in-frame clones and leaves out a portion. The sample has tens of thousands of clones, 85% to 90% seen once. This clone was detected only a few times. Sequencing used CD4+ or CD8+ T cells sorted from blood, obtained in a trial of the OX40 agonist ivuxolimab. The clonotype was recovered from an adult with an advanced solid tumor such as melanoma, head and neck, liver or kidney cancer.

The CDR3 reads CASSRTAPNEKLFF. The CDR3, as DNA: TGTGCCAGTAGTAGGACAGCTCCTAATGAAAAACTGTTTTTT. V usage is TRBV19 and J usage is TRBJ1-4; perhaps TRBD1 as D (6 bases). V lost 4 bases and J lost 3, with 9 bases in between. Germline CDR1 reads LNHDA; CDR2 reads SQIVND (reference sequence). The CDR3 is made up of 14 amino acids.